What follows describes a single TCR beta chain. What it binds is not known. The sample originates from a study of cytomegalovirus exposure and HLA in healthy donors. Study-level findings and limits: Some V segments (TRBV6-2 and TRBV6-3 among them) were excluded as indistinguishable.

Germline CDR1 and CDR2: SQVTM and ANQGSEA. The CDR3 consists of 14 residues. V gave up 7 bases and J gave up 6 bases, with 21 bases separating them. A multiplex PCR was run with 60 Vbeta primers and 13 Jbeta primers. Repertoires were generated with immunoSEQ multiplex PCR, while TCRdb's copy carries only in-frame clones and drops some. The sample contains approximately 37,000 clones, around 70% of which appear only once. This receptor was taken from a man aged 25 to 40 in good health and CMV-seronegative. The chain links TRBV29-1 to TRBJ1-2; D remains ambiguous. The material sequenced was PBMCs. CDR3 protein: CSAAVDGVWDGYTF. As DNA, the CDR3 is TGCAGCGCCGCGGTTGACGGGGTTTGGGATGGCTACACCTTC.